This T cell receptor (beta chain) was sequenced for a study of T-cell memory formation after mild COVID-19. Study context: Each donor largely had its own TCR clusters.

The germline V gene has CDR1 SGHRS and CDR2 YFSETQ. The CDR3 runs to 15 residues. V shed 5 bases and J shed 4 bases, with 18 bases lying between them. Constant-segment primers and 5'RACE yielded cDNA libraries for TCR alpha and TCR beta, each carrying sample barcodes and UMIs. One entry per CDR3 protein, called by TCRdb with MiXCR from the 5' RACE reads. The sample has hundreds of thousands of distinct CDR3 sequences; 17% are singletons. The TCR sequence derives from an adult woman who had mild COVID-19 (a few samples of this study predate the infection). Cell type and time point are not known. The chain has TRBV5-1 and TRBJ2-5, with D uncertain. Sequencing was done on a sample of PBMCs or a T cell subset sorted from them (not recorded which). The CDR3 nucleotides are TGCGCCAGCAGTCCACGGCAGCCCGCTGGAGAGACCCAGTACTTC. Translating gives CASSPRQPAGETQYF.